The clone carrying this TCR beta chain was counted only a few times. The target antigen is unknown. This sample is drawn from a study of OX40 agonist ivuxolimab in advanced cancers. Whole-study context: Ivuxolimab is an agonistic anti-OX40 (CD134) antibody, and patients were treated with it. Those treated in dose escalation had hepatocellular carcinoma, melanoma, renal cell cancer or head and neck cancer. Therapy given before enrollment (anti-PD-1, anti-PD-L1 or anti-CTLA-4) was allowed, and 40% had some. Study results and limitations: Certain nonresponders additionally had low normalized T-cell clonal expansion.

This table comes from immunoSEQ multiplex PCR, and its TCRdb copy is limited to in-frame clones, with some not included. The sample gives tens of thousands of clones, about four fifths of which show up once; 4% to 5% is in the top ten. V shed 5 bases and J shed 5 bases, with 13 bases lying between them. The V gene's germline CDR1 is SNHLY and CDR2 FYNNEI. The CDR3 length is 15 residues. Sequencing used CD4+ or CD8+ T cells sorted from blood, obtained in a trial of the OX40 agonist ivuxolimab. The receptor's source is an adult with an advanced solid tumor such as melanoma, head and neck, liver or kidney cancer. The chain has TRBV2 and TRBJ1-6; D is unresolved. As DNA, the CDR3 is TGTGCCAGCAGTTGGGCCGGAAGGGATAATTCACCCCTCCACTTT. It codes for CASSWAGRDNSPLHF.